This entry lists 7 T cell receptor beta chains sequenced from one sample in a study of T-cell memory formation after mild COVID-19. In TCRdb, the 5' RACE reads were re-called with MiXCR into one record per CDR3 protein. The data contain under 300,000 distinct CDR3 sequences, 8% to 9% of them seen just once; the ten biggest clones take up 20% to 25%. Input material: PBMCs or a T cell subset sorted from them (not recorded which). Receptors were obtained from a man aged 18-30 years who had mild COVID-19 (a few samples of this study predate the infection). Cell type and time point are not known.

This clonotype turned up a few times. The chain carries TRBV27 and TRBJ2-1; the D call may be TRBD1 or TRBD2 (5 bases each). The V gene's germline CDR1 is MNHEY and CDR2 SMNVEV (reference sequence). This CDR3 comprises 13 residues. The germline V and J ends were trimmed by 1 base and 13 bases, with 14 bases remaining between them. CDR3 residues: CASSLYGRGAQFF. The CDR3 DNA reads TGTGCCAGCAGTTTATATGGTAGAGGGGCACAGTTCTTC.

In this sample, this clonotype turned up many times. The V call is TRBV20-1, the J call TRBJ1-3; D might be TRBD1 (6 bases). The ends were cut back, 3 bases at V and 8 bases at J, with 17 bases in the middle. This CDR3 contains 14 residues. Germline CDR1 is DFQATT and CDR2 is SNEGSKA (reference sequence). This CDR3 is CSASSSGGADTIYF. In DNA, the CDR3 is TGCAGTGCTAGTTCGTCCGGGGGCGCGGACACCATATATTTT.

This clonotype showed up many times. The J gene is TRBJ2-1, the V gene TRBV7-2, with 12 bases fitting TRBD2. Germline-derived CDR1 and CDR2 are SGHTA and FQGNSA. V gave up 4 bases and J gave up 5 bases; unmatched junction bases: 3. The CDR3 contains 15 residues. The CDR3 is CASSSLAGGNNEQFF. CDR3 nucleotide sequence: TGTGCCAGCAGCTCCCTAGCGGGGGGGAACAATGAGCAGTTCTTC.

V and J are TRBV4-3 and TRBJ2-1, with D perhaps given as TRBD1 or TRBD2 (5 bases each). Trimming pared 4 bases from V and 8 bases from J, leaving 27 bases between. The CDR3 sequence is 18 residues long. Looked up from germline, CDR1 is LGHNA and CDR2 is YSLEER. The CDR3 region has the DNA TGCGCCAGCAGCCCCCATCCAGGCAGGGAGCGCCGCCCGGATGAGCAGTTCTTC. This sequence encodes CASSPHPGRERRPDEQFF.

The chain carries TRBV10-2 and TRBJ1-5; no clear D gene. The CDR3 has 13 residues. With 2 bases removed from V and 5 bases from J, the gap between germline ends came to 7 bases. From germline, CDR1 is WSHSY and CDR2 SAAADI. CDR3 bases: TGCGCCAGCAGTGAGGCCAGCTATCAGCCCCAGCATTTT. Amino acid sequence: CASSEASYQPQHF.

This sequence joins TRBV20-1 and TRBJ1-5; possible D gene TRBD1, 5 bases. Germline V gene lookup returns CDR1 DFQATT and CDR2 SNEGSKA (reference sequence). The CDR3 runs to 15 residues. The germline V and J ends were trimmed by 2 bases and 4 bases, with 15 bases remaining between them. In nucleotides, the CDR3 is TGCAGTGCTAGATATCCGGGGCGGAGGAATCAGCCCCAGCATTTT. Protein product: CSARYPGRRNQPQHF.

This clonotype was found a few times. This sequence joins TRBV18 and TRBJ1-2; weak D call: TRBD1 (5 bases). V was pared by 6 bases and J by 2 bases, with 10 bases between. Germline values: CDR1 KGHSH, CDR2 LQKENI. This CDR3 has 13 amino acids. This CDR3 is CASSRQLNYGYTF. CDR3 DNA sequence: TGTGCCAGCTCGCGACAGTTGAACTATGGCTACACCTTC.